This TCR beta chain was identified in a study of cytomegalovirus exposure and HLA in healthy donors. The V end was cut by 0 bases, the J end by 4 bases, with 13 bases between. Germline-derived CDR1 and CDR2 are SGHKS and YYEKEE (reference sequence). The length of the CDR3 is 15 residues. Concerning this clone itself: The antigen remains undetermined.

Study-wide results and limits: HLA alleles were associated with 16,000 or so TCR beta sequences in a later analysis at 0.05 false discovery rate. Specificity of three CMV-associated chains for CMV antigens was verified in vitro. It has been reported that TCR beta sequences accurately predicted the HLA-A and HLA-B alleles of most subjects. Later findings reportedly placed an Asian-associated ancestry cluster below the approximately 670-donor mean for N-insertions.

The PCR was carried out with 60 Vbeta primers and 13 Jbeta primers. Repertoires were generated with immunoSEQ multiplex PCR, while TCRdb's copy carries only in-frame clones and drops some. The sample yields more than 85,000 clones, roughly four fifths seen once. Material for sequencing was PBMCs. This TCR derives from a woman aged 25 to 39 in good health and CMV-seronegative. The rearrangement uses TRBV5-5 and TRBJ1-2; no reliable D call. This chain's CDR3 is CASSLGGVVAYGYTF. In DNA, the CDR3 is TGTGCCAGCAGCTTGGGCGGGGTCGTGGCCTATGGCTACACCTTC.